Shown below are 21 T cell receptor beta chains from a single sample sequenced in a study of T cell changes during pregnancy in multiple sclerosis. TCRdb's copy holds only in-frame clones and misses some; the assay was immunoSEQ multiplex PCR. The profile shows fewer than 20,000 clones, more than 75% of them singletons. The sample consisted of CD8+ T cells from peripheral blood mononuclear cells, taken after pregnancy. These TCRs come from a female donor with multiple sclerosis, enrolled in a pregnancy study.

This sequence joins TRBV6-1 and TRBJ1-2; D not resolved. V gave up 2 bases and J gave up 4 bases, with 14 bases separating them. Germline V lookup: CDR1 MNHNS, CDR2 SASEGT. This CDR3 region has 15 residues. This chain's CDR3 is CASSEYLGASYGYTF. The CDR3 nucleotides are TGTGCCAGCAGTGAATATCTGGGAGCGAGCTATGGCTACACCTTC.

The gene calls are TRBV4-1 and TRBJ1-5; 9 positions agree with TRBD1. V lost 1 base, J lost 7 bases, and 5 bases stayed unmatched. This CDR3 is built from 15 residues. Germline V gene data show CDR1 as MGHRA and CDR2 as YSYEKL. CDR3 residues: CASSQAGQGSQPQHF. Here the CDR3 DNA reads TGCGCCAGCAGCCAAGCGGGACAGGGTTCCCAGCCCCAGCATTTT.

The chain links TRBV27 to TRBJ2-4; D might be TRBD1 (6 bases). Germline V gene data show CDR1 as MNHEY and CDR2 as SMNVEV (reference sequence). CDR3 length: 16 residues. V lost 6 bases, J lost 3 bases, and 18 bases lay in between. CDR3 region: CASSPGAGHDKNIQYF. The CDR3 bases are TGTGCCAGCAGCCCAGGGGCAGGACACGACAAAAACATTCAGTACTTC.

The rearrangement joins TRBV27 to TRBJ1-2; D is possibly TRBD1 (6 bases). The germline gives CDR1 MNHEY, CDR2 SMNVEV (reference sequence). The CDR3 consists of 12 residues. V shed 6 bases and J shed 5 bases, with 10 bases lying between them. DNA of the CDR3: TGTGCCAGCAGACAGGGACGATATGGCTACACCTTC. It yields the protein CASRQGRYGYTF.

The CDR3 DNA is TGTGCCAGCAGCCCTCATTCAGAAACCTACACTGAAGCTTTCTTT. It translates to CASSPHSETYTEAFF. The J gene is TRBJ1-1, the V gene TRBV4-2; the D is unclear. The V gene lost 4 bases and the J gene lost 3 bases, with 15 bases spanning the gap. The CDR3 is 15 residues long. Germline V gene lookup returns CDR1 LGHNA and CDR2 YNFKEQ.

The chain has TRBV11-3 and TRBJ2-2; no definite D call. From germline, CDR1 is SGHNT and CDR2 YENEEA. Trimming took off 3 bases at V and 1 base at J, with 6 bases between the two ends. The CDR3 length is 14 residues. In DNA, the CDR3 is TGTGCCAGCAGCTTGAGGCAGAACACCGGGGAGCTGTTTTTT. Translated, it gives CASSLRQNTGELFF.

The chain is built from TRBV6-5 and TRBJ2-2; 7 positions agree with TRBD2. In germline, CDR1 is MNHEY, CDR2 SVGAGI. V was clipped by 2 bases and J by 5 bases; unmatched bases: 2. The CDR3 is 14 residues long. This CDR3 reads CASSYDSGTGELFF. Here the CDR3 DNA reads TGTGCCAGCAGTTACGATAGCGGGACCGGGGAGCTGTTTTTT.

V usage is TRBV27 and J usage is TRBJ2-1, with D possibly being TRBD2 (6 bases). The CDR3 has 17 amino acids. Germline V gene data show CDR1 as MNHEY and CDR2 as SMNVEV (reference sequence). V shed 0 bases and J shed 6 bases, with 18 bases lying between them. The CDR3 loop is CASSLSWGVYISNEQFF. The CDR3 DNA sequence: TGTGCCAGCAGTTTATCTTGGGGGGTTTACATTTCCAATGAGCAGTTCTTC.

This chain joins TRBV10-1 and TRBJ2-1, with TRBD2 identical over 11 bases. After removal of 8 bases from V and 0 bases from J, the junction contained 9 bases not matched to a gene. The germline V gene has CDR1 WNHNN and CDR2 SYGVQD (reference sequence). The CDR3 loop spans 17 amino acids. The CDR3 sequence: CASGTSGGRSSYNEQFF. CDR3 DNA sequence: TGCGCCAGCGGTACTAGCGGGGGCAGGAGCTCCTACAATGAGCAGTTCTTC.

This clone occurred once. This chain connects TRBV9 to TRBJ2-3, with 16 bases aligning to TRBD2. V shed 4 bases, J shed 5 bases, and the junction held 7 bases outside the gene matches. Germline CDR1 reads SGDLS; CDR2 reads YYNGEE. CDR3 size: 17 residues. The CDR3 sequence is CASSTGLAGGQGDTQYF. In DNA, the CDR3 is TGTGCCAGCAGCACGGGACTAGCGGGGGGGCAGGGAGATACGCAGTATTTT.

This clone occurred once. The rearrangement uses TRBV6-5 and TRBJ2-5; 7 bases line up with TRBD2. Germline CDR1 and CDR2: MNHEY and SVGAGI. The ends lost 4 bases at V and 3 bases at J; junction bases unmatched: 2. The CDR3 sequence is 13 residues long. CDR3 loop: CASSSGGEETQYF. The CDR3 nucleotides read TGTGCCAGCAGTTCTGGGGGGGAAGAGACCCAGTACTTC.

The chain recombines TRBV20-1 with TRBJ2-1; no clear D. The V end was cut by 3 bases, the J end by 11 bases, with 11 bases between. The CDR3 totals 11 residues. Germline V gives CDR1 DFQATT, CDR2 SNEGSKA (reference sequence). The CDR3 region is CSARNGQKQFF. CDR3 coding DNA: TGCAGTGCTAGGAATGGGCAGAAGCAGTTCTTC.

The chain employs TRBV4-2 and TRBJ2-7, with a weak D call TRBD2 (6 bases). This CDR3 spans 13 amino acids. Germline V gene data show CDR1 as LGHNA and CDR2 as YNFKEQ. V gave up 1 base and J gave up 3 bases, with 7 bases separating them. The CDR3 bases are TGTGCCAGCAGCCAAGGACTAGTCTACGAGCAGTACTTC. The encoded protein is CASSQGLVYEQYF.

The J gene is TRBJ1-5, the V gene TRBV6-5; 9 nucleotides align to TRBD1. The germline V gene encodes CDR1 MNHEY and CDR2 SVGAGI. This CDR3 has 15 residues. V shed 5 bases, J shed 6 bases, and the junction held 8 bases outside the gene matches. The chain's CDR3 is CASSAAGTGSQPQHF. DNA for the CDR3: TGTGCCAGCAGTGCTGCCGGGACAGGGAGTCAGCCCCAGCATTTT.

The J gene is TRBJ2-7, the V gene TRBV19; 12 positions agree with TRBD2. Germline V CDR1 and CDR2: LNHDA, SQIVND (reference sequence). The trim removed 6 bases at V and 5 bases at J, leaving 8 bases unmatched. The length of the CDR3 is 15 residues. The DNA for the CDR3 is TGTGCCAGTAGCCCGACTAGCGGGGGCGTCAACGAGCAGTACTTC. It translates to CASSPTSGGVNEQYF.

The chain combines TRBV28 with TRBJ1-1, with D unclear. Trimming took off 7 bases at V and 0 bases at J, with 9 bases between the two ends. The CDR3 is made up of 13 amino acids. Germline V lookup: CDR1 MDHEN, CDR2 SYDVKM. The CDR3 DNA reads TGTGCCAGCACCAATGCTATGAACACTGAAGCTTTCTTT. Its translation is CASTNAMNTEAFF.

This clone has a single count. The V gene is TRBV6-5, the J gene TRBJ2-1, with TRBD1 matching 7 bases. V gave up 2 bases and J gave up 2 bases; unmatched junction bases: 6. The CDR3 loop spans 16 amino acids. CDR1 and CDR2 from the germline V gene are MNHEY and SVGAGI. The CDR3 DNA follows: TGTGCCAGCAGTTACAGCACAGGGGAGACCTACAATGAGCAGTTCTTC. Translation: CASSYSTGETYNEQFF.

The CDR3 DNA sequence: TGTGCCAGCAGCCTGGAGAGCTATGGCTACACCTTC. Protein sequence: CASSLESYGYTF. The genes are TRBV7-8 and TRBJ1-2; D unclear. V lost 5 bases, J lost 4 bases, and 8 bases lay in between. The CDR3 consists of 12 residues. Germline assignment: CDR1 SGHVS and CDR2 FQNEAQ.

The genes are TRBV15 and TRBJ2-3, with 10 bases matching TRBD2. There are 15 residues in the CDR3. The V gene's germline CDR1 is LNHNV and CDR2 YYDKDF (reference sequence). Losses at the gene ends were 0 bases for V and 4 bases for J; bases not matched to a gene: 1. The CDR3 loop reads CATSRDSGGPDTQYF. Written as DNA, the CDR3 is TGTGCCACCAGCAGAGATAGCGGGGGGCCAGATACGCAGTATTTT.

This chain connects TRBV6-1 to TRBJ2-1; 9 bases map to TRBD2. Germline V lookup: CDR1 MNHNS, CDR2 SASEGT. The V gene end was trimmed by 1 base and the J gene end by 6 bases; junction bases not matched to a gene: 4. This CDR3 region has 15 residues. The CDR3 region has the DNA TGTGCCAGCAGTGAAGGGGCGGGGGGGCCCAATGAGCAGTTCTTC. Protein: CASSEGAGGPNEQFF.

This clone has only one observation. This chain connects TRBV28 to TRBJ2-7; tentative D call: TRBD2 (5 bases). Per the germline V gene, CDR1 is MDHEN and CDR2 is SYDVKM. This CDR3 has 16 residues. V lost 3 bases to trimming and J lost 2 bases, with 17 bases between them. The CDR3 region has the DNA TGTGCCAGCAGTTTTCCCCCATCGAGGGCACCCTACGAGCAGTACTTC. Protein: CASSFPPSRAPYEQYF.